One and the same sample provided the 29 T cell receptor beta chains below, sequenced in a study of blood T cells in healthy people across ages. The use of a sample-barcoded 5' primer and a J-beta primer mix characterized a second PCR of about 7 to 12 cycles. TCRdb processed the 5' RACE reads anew with MiXCR; each CDR3 protein has one entry. The sample has under 1,000,000 distinct CDR3 sequences, about 36% seen once. Sequences were obtained from blood. The receptors shown here come from a man aged 18-30 years in good health.

As regards this clonotype: The junction departs from the called germline gene at one end, perhaps through a read error. The V and J genes are TRBV7-8 and TRBJ2-6; 7 nucleotides agree with TRBD1. Germline V gene lookup returns CDR1 SGHVS and CDR2 FQNEAQ. CDR3 length: 19 amino acids. CDR3 in DNA: TGTGCCAGCAGCTGGGACAGAATCCAAATCTCATCTGGGGTCAACGTCCTGACTTTC. Translating it yields CASSWDRIQISSGVNVLTF.

The V and J genes are TRBV4-3 and TRBJ1-1, with TRBD1 as a possible D gene (6 bases). The germline V gene encodes CDR1 LGHNA and CDR2 YSLEER. V lost 0 bases and J 1 base, leaving 9 bases between the germline ends. The length of the CDR3 is 15 residues. CDR3 sequence: CASSQEHRENTEAFF. CDR3 in DNA: TGCGCCAGCAGCCAAGAACACAGGGAGAACACTGAAGCTTTCTTT.

This clonotype has just a few counts. The chain combines TRBV27 with TRBJ2-1; TRBD2 matches at 9 bases. The V gene end was trimmed by 0 bases and the J gene end by 9 bases; junction bases not matched to a gene: 0. This CDR3 comprises 13 residues. The germline gives CDR1 MNHEY, CDR2 SMNVEV (reference sequence). CDR3 residues: CASSLSLAGEQFF. The CDR3 DNA sequence: TGTGCCAGCAGTTTATCACTAGCGGGTGAGCAGTTCTTC.

This clonotype has more than one count but fewer than ten. V usage is TRBV27 and J usage is TRBJ1-6, with 7 nucleotides matching TRBD1. The J segment lost 6 bases and the V segment lost 6 bases, leaving 17 bases of the junction unmatched. Germline-derived CDR1 and CDR2 are MNHEY and SMNVEV (reference sequence). This CDR3 has 18 residues. The DNA of the CDR3 is TGTGCCAGCAGCCTAAATACGATCCGACAGGGACCTAATTCACCCCTCCACTTT. It codes for CASSLNTIRQGPNSPLHF.

A few counts support this clonotype. The chain combines TRBV7-9 with TRBJ1-4; 8 nucleotides match TRBD1. There are 17 residues in the CDR3. The germline CDR1 and CDR2 sequences are SEHNR and FQNEAQ (reference sequence). J was trimmed by 3 bases and V by 3 bases; bases with no gene match: 9. CDR3 residues: CASSFGQGTEANEKLFF. The CDR3 DNA is TGTGCCAGCAGCTTTGGACAGGGTACGGAAGCTAATGAAAAACTGTTTTTT.

This clonotype was detected only a few times. CDR3 in DNA: TGTGCCATCAGTGAGTCGAAGGAACCTGCTGAAGCTTTCTTT. Amino acids: CAISESKEPAEAFF. V usage is TRBV10-3 and J usage is TRBJ1-1; the D is unclear. V lost 0 bases and J lost 6, with 11 bases in between. Germline loops: CDR1 ENHRY, CDR2 SYGVKD. There are 14 residues in the CDR3.

The table lists this clonotype with many counts. The V and J genes are TRBV7-9 and TRBJ2-7; D is ambiguous. The CDR3 contains 12 residues. V was trimmed by 4 bases and J by 7 bases, leaving 11 bases between them. Germline V gene lookup returns CDR1 SEHNR and CDR2 FQNEAQ (reference sequence). CDR3 amino acids: CASSYGNGEQYF. The CDR3 DNA reads TGTGCCAGCAGCTACGGAAACGGGGAGCAGTACTTC.

As for this clonotype: Compared with germline, one end of the junction differs, possibly owing to a read error. The rearrangement joins TRBV4-3 to TRBJ2-1, with 10 positions matching TRBD2. The germline gives CDR1 LGHNA, CDR2 YSLEER. The CDR3 covers 16 residues. The CDR3 coding sequence is TGCGCCAGCAGCCAAGATGGGACTAGCGCCTACAATGAGCAGTCCTTC. Amino acid sequence: CASSQDGTSAYNEQSF.

This clonotype was seen more than once but under ten times. This chain links TRBV23-1 with TRBJ2-1; D remains ambiguous. TRBV23-1 is treated as an ORF (open reading frame) with a function not yet certain. This CDR3 comprises 10 residues. Trimming removed 6 bases at V and 6 bases at J, with 3 bases between. The CDR3 DNA sequence: TGCGCCAGCAGGATCAATGAGCAGTTCTTC. Translated: CASRINEQFF.

This clonotype was found a few times. The gene calls are TRBV4-1 and TRBJ1-5; D might be TRBD1 (6 bases). CDR1 is MGHRA, CDR2 YSYEKL, per germline. V lost 0 bases and J lost 2, with 17 bases in between. The CDR3 has 18 amino acids. The CDR3 sequence: CASSQERGSAARNQPQHF. The CDR3 DNA is TGCGCCAGCAGCCAAGAGAGGGGGTCGGCAGCGCGCAATCAGCCCCAGCATTTT.

This clonotype was recorded many times. The chain carries TRBV12-3 or TRBV12-4 and TRBJ2-3, with a tentative D call TRBD2 (5 bases). This CDR3 region has 14 residues. The V end was cut by 6 bases, the J end by 0 bases, with 10 bases between. CDR3 in amino acids: CASRDGISTDTQYF. The CDR3 DNA reads TGTGCCAGCAGGGACGGGATTAGCACAGATACGCAGTATTTT.

This chain connects TRBV4-3 to TRBJ1-4; tentatively, D is TRBD1 (5 bases). Germline lookup yields CDR1 LGHNA and CDR2 YSLEER. The V end was cut by 0 bases, the J end by 11 bases, with 22 bases between. CDR3 length: 17 residues. The CDR3 sequence is CASSQEGGSKRGRKLFF. In DNA form, the CDR3 reads TGCGCCAGCAGCCAAGAGGGGGGGAGTAAGAGGGGAAGGAAACTGTTTTTT.

The gene calls are TRBV29-1 and TRBJ1-5, with unresolved D. Germline CDR1 is SQVTM and CDR2 is ANQGSEA. The CDR3 totals 13 residues. Trimming shortened V by 4 bases and J by 0 bases, and 7 bases separated the two germline ends. The CDR3 sequence is CSVALSSNQPQHF. CDR3 DNA: TGCAGCGTTGCTCTATCTAGCAATCAGCCCCAGCATTTT.

The chain employs TRBV12-3 or TRBV12-4 and TRBJ1-2; D is unclear. There are 14 residues in the CDR3. Between the trimmed V and J ends, which lost 3 bases and 6 bases, there was a span of 14 bases. The CDR3 spells CASSFNLLGDGYTF. CDR3 sequence (DNA): TGTGCCAGCAGTTTTAACCTTTTAGGAGATGGCTACACCTTC.

This clonotype was detected a few times. The chain carries TRBV10-3 and TRBJ1-4; D possibly corresponds to TRBD1 (5 bases). Germline V gene lookup returns CDR1 ENHRY and CDR2 SYGVKD. This CDR3 is built from 15 residues. The V end lost 3 bases, the J end lost 0 bases, and 8 bases lay between the germline ends. CDR3 DNA sequence: TGTGCCATCAGTGACCAGGGTGCAACTAATGAAAAACTGTTTTTT. Protein sequence: CAISDQGATNEKLFF.

This clonotype showed up just a few times. This chain uses TRBV20-1 with TRBJ2-5; D possibly uses TRBD1 or TRBD2 (6 bases each). Germline V lookup: CDR1 DFQATT, CDR2 SNEGSKA (reference sequence). The CDR3 spans 15 residues. V was clipped by 0 bases and J by 4 bases, with 15 bases between them. CDR3 region: CSAREPGGPGETQYF. CDR3 DNA: TGCAGTGCTAGAGAGCCCGGGGGCCCCGGAGAGACCCAGTACTTC.

This clonotype was recorded many times. This chain uses TRBV20-1 with TRBJ2-3; TRBD2 agrees at 9 bases. The CDR3 is 16 amino acids. Germline-derived CDR1 and CDR2 are DFQATT and SNEGSKA (reference sequence). J was trimmed by 2 bases and V by 0 bases; bases with no gene match: 6. The CDR3 spells CSARDLASGDTDTQYF. CDR3 DNA: TGCAGTGCTAGAGATCTGGCTAGCGGGGACACAGATACGCAGTATTTT.

This clonotype was picked up one time. This may come from a read error, since a much larger clone is one base off. The rearrangement links TRBV29-1 to TRBJ1-2, with TRBD1 matching over 7 bases. The CDR3 is 11 amino acids. The V and J ends lost 6 bases and 2 bases, in that order; junction bases with no gene match: 0. The germline CDR1 and CDR2 sequences are SQVTM and ANQGSEA. CDR3 bases: TGCAGCGTGGGACAGAACTATGGCTACACCTTC. This sequence encodes CSVGQNYGYTF.

This rearrangement joins TRBV4-3 to TRBJ2-3; 12 positions match TRBD2. The germline V gene has CDR1 LGHNA and CDR2 YSLEER. The CDR3 loop spans 16 amino acids. The junction had 8 bases not matched to a gene; V was cut back by 4 bases and J by 6 bases. In nucleotides, the CDR3 is TGCGCCAGCAGCCCGACTAGCGGGGGCGGGATGGATACGCAGTATTTT. Translation gives CASSPTSGGGMDTQYF.

Details on this clonotype: A much more abundant neighbour one base away suggests this may be a read error. The rearrangement joins TRBV20-1 to TRBJ2-1; D tentatively reads TRBD1 or TRBD2 (5 bases each). The germline V and J ends were trimmed by 2 bases and 12 bases, with 14 bases remaining between them. Germline assignment: CDR1 DFQATT and CDR2 SNEGSKA (reference sequence). The CDR3 runs 12 residues. This chain's CDR3 is CSARSGGGGQFF. The DNA for the CDR3 is TGCAGTGCTAGATCCGGTGGGGGTGGGCAGTTCTTC.

This clonotype was counted between two and nine times. This chain connects TRBV6-5 to TRBJ1-5; 8 positions match TRBD1. The CDR3 totals 15 residues. V trimming: 7 bases; J trimming: 1 base; junction bases outside the gene matches: 6. Germline V gene lookup returns CDR1 MNHEY and CDR2 SVGAGI. This chain's CDR3 is CASIRQGLSNQPQHF. The CDR3 region has the DNA TGTGCCAGCATCAGACAGGGGCTAAGCAATCAGCCCCAGCATTTT.

This clonotype was counted at least ten times. This chain connects TRBV9 to TRBJ2-5; D is perhaps TRBD2 (6 bases). Trimming stripped 6 bases from V and 2 bases from J, with 14 bases between. Germline V lookup: CDR1 SGDLS, CDR2 YYNGEE. The CDR3 is 14 amino acids. CDR3 region: CASNLGRAQETQYF. CDR3 sequence (DNA): TGTGCCAGCAACCTCGGGAGAGCTCAAGAGACCCAGTACTTC.

The gene calls are TRBV6-2 or TRBV6-3 and TRBJ1-2, with TRBD1 as a possible D gene (5 bases). This CDR3 contains 13 residues. From germline, CDR1 is MNHEY and CDR2 SVGEGT. V was trimmed by 5 bases and J by 2 bases, leaving 9 bases between them. The CDR3 region is CASSDRDNYGYTF. Written as DNA, the CDR3 is TGTGCCAGCAGTGACCGGGACAACTATGGCTACACCTTC.

This clonotype came up a few times. The J gene is TRBJ2-1, the V gene TRBV27; no clear D gene. V lost 5 bases to trimming and J lost 8 bases, with 13 bases between them. CDR1 is MNHEY and CDR2 is SMNVEV in the germline V gene (reference sequence). The CDR3 is 13 residues long. Written as DNA, the CDR3 is TGTGCCAGCAGTCCATTAGAGATCCATGAGCAGTTCTTC. Residues: CASSPLEIHEQFF.

The table lists this clonotype with a few counts. This rearrangement joins TRBV7-2 to TRBJ2-1; 8 bases line up with TRBD2. Germline V gives CDR1 SGHTA, CDR2 FQGNSA. This CDR3 has 16 amino acids. V lost 3 bases and J lost 10; bases outside the gene matches: 14. CDR3 sequence reads: CASSFPAGGTSREQFF. The CDR3, as DNA: TGTGCCAGCAGCTTTCCCGCGGGGGGTACCTCTCGCGAGCAGTTCTTC.

This rearrangement joins TRBV21-1 to TRBJ2-5; the D segment call TRBD1 is taken from the table without a DNA check. TRBV21-1 is a pseudogene. CDR3 length: 17 amino acids. The CDR3 is CASSPRYRTGKRETQYF. CDR3 DNA: TGTGCCAGCAGCCCCCGATACCGGACAGGGAAGAGAGAGACCCAGTACTTC.

The V call is TRBV6-5, the J call TRBJ1-2, with D unresolved. This CDR3 spans 14 amino acids. Germline V gene lookup returns CDR1 MNHEY and CDR2 SVGAGI. V lost 2 bases and J 2 bases, leaving 9 bases between the germline ends. CDR3 coding DNA: TGTGCCAGCAGTTACGCACCGGGAAACTATGGCTACACCTTC. This gives the protein CASSYAPGNYGYTF.

The chain links TRBV7-2 to TRBJ2-1; possible D gene TRBD2, 7 bases. Matching the DNA end better, TRBJ2-7 makes the J call doubtful. From germline, CDR1 is SGHTA and CDR2 FQGNSA. The CDR3 runs 14 residues. The CDR3 spells CASSLTGRDNEQYF. CDR3 nucleotide sequence: TGTGCCAGCAGCTTAACGGGGAGGGACAATGAGCAGTACTTC.

CDR3 sequence: CASNQGTGGLFF. The CDR3 DNA reads TGTGCCAGCAATCAGGGGACAGGGGGGCTGTTTTTT. The chain recombines TRBV6-6 with TRBJ1-4; TRBD1 matches 11 bases. CDR3 length: 12 residues. CDR1 MNHNY and CDR2 SVGAGI come from the germline V gene (reference sequence). Trimming removed 7 bases from V and 14 bases from J; junction bases left unmatched: 6.